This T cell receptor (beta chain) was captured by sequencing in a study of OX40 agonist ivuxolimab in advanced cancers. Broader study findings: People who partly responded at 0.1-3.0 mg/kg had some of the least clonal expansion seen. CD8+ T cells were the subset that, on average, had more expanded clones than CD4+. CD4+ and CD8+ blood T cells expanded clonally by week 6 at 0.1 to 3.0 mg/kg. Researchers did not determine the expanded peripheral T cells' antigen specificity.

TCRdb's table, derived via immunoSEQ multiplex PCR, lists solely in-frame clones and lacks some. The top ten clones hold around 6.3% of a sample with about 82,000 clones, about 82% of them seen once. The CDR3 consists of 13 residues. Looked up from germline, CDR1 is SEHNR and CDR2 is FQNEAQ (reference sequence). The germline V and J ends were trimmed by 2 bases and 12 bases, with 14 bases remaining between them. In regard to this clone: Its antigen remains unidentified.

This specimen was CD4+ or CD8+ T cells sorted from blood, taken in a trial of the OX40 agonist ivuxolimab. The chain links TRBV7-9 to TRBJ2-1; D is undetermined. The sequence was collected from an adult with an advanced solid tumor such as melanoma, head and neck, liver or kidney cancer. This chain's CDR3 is CASSLPSAWGQFF. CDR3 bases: TGTGCCAGCAGCTTACCGTCCGCCTGGGGGCAGTTCTTC.